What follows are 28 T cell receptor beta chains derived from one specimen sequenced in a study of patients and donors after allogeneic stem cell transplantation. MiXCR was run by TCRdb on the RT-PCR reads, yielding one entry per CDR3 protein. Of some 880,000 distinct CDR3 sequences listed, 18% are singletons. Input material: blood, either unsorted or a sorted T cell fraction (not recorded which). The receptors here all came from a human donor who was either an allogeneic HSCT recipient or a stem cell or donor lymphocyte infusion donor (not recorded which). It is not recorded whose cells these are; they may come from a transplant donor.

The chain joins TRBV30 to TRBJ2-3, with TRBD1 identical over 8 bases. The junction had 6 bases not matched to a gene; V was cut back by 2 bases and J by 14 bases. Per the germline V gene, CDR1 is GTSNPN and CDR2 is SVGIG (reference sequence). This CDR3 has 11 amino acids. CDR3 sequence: CAWSPGQGLYF. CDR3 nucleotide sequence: TGTGCCTGGAGTCCCGGACAGGGCTTGTATTTT.

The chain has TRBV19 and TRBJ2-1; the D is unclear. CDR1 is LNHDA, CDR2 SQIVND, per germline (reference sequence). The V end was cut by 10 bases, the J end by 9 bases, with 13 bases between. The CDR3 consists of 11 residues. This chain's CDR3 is CATRLAGEQFF. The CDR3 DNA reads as TGTGCCACTCGACTCGCTGGTGAGCAGTTCTTC.

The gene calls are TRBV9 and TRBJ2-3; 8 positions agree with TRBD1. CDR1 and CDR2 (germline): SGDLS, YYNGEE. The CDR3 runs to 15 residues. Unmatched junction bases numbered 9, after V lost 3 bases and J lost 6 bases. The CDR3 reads CASSAFGQGLDTQYF. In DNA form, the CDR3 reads TGTGCCAGCAGCGCGTTTGGACAGGGTTTGGATACGCAGTATTTT.

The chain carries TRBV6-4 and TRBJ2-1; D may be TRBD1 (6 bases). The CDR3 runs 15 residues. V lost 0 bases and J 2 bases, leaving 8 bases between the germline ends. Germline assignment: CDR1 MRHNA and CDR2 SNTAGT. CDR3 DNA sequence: TGTGCCAGCAGTGACTCGGGACAAGCCTACAATGAGCAGTTCTTC. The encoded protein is CASSDSGQAYNEQFF.

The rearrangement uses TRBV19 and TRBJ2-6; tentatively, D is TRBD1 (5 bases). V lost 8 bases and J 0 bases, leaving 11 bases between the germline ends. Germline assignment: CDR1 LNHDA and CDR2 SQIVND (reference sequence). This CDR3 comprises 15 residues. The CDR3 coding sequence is TGTGCCAGTGTCCAAGGGGCCTCTGGGGCCAACGTCCTGACTTTC. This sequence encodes CASVQGASGANVLTF.

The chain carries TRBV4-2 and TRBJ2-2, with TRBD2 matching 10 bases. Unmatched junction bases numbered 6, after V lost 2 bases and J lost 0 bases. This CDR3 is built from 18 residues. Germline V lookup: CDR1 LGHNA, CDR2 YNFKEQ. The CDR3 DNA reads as TGTGCCAGCAGCCAAAGGGTTAGCGGGGGGACGAACACCGGGGAGCTGTTTTTT. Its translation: CASSQRVSGGTNTGELFF.

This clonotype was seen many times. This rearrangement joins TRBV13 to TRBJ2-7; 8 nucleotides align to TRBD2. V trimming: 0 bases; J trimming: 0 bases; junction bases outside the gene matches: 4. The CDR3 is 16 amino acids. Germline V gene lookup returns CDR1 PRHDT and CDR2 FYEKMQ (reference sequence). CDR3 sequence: CASSLGGGGSSYEQYF. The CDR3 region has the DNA TGTGCCAGCAGCTTAGGAGGCGGGGGGAGCTCCTACGAGCAGTACTTC. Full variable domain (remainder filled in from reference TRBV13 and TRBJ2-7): AAGVIQSPRHLIKEKRETATLKCYPIPRHDTVYWYQQGPGQDPQFLISFYEKMQSDKGSIPDRFSAQQFSDYHSELNMSSLELGDSALYFCASSLGGGGSSYEQYFGPGTRLTVT.

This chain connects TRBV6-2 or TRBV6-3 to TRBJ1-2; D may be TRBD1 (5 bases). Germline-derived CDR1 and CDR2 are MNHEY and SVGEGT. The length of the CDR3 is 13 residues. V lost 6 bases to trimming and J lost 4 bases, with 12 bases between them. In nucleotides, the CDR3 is TGTGCCAGCAGCACAGGACACCTCTATGGCTACACCTTC. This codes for CASSTGHLYGYTF.

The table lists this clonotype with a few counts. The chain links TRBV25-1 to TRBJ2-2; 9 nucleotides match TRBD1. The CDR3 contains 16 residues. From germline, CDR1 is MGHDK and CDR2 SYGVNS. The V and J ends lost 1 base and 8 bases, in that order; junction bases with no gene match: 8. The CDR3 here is CASSELGQGGTGELFF. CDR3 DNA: TGTGCCAGCAGTGAATTGGGACAGGGAGGAACGGGGGAGCTGTTTTTT.

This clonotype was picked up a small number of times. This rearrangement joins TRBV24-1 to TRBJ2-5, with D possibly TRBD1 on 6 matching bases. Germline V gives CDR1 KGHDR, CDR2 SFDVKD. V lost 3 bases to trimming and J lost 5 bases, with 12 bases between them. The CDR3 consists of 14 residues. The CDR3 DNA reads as TGTGCCACCAGTGATGGGGGCAGGGTTGAGACCCAGTACTTC. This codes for CATSDGGRVETQYF.

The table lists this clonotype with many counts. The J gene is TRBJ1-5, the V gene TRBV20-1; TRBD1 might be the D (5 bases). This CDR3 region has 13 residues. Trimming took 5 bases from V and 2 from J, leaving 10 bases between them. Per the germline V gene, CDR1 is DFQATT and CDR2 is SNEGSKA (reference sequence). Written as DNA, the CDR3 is TGCAGTGCTGGGGACCATGGCAATCAGCCCCAGCATTTT. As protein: CSAGDHGNQPQHF.

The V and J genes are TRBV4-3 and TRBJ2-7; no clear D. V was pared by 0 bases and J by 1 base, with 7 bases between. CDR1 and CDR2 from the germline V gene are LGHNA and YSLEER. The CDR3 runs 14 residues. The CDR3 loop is CASSQEWRSYEQYF. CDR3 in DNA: TGCGCCAGCAGCCAAGAATGGCGGTCCTACGAGCAGTACTTC.

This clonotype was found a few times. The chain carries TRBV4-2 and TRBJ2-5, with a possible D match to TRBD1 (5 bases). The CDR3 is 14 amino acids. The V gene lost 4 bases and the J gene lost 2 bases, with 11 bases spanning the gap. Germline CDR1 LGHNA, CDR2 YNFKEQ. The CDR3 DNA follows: TGTGCCAGCAGCCCACAGGTTACTCAAGAGACCCAGTACTTC. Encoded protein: CASSPQVTQETQYF.

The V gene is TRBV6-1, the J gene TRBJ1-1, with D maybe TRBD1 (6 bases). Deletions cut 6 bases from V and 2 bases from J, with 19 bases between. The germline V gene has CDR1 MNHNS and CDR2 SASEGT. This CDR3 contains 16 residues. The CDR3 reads CASRSGGGRPNTEAFF. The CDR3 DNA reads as TGTGCCAGCAGAAGTGGCGGGGGGCGGCCAAACACTGAAGCTTTCTTT.

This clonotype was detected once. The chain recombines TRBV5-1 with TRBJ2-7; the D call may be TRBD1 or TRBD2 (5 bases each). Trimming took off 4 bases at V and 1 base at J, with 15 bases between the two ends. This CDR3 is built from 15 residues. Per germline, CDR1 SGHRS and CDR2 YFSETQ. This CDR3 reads CASSIDGTDSYEQYF. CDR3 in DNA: TGCGCCAGCAGCATAGACGGGACGGATTCCTACGAGCAGTACTTC. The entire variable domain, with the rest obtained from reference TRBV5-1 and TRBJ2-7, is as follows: KAGVTQTPRYLIKTRGQQVTLSCSPISGHRSVSWYQQTPGQGLQFLFEYFSETQRNKGNFPGRFSGRQFSNSRSEMNVSTLELGDSALYLCASSIDGTDSYEQYFGPGTRLTVT.

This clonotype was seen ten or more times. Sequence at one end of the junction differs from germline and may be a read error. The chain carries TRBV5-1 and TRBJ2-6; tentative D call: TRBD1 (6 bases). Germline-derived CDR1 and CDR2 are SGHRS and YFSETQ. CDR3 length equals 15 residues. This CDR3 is CASSSQGSGANVLTF. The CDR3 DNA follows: TGTGCCAGCAGTTCCCAGGGGTCTGGGGCCAACGTCCTGACTTTC. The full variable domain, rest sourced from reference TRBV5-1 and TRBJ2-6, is KAGVTQTPRYLIKTRGQQVTLSCSPISGHRSVSWYQQTPGQGLQFLFEYFSETQRNKGNFPGRFSGRQFSNSRSEMNVSTLELGDSALYLCASSSQGSGANVLTFGAGSRLTVL.

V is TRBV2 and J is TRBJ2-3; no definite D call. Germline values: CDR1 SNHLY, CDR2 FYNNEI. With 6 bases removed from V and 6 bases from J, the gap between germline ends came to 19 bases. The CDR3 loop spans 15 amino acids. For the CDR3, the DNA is TGTGCCAGCAGGCTAAACGGTCTCCGGCAGGATACGCAGTATTTT. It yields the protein CASRLNGLRQDTQYF.

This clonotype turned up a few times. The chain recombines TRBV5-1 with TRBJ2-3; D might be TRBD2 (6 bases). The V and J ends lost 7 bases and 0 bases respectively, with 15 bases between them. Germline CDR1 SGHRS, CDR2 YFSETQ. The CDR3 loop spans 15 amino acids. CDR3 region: CASSREAGSTDTQYF. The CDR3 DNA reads TGCGCCAGCTCCAGGGAGGCGGGAAGCACAGATACGCAGTATTTT.

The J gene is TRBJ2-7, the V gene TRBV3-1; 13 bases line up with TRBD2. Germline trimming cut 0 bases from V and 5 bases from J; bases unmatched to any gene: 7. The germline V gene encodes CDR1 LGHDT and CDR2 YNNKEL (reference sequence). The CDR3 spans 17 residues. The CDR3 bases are TGTGCCAGCAGCCAAGAAACTAGCGGGGGGGCCTCACACGAGCAGTACTTC. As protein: CASSQETSGGASHEQYF.

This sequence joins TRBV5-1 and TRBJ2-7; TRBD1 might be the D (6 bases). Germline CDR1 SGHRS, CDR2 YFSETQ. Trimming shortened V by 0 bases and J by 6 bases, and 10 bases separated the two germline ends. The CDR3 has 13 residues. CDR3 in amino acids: CASSLADRPEQYF. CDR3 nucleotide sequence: TGCGCCAGCAGCTTGGCGGACAGACCCGAGCAGTACTTC.

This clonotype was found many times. The CDR3 region is CASSLQGLAHYNEQFF. The CDR3 nucleotides read TGCGCCAGCAGCCTACAGGGACTAGCGCACTACAATGAGCAGTTCTTC. This rearrangement joins TRBV5-1 to TRBJ2-1, with 10 bases matching TRBD2. Germline values: CDR1 SGHRS, CDR2 YFSETQ. With V trimmed by 4 bases and J by 3 bases, 7 bases remained unmatched. The CDR3 extends over 16 amino acids.

CDR3 DNA: TGTGCCAGCAGTTTAGGAACCGGGTCGGGCACTGAAGCTTTCTTT. Residues: CASSLGTGSGTEAFF. The J gene is TRBJ1-1, the V gene TRBV12-3 or TRBV12-4, with unresolved D. The CDR3 spans 15 residues. The V gene lost 1 base and the J gene lost 4 bases, with 13 bases spanning the gap.

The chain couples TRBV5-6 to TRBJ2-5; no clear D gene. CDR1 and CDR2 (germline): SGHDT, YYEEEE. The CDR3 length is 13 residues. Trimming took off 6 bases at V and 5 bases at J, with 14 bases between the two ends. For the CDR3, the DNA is TGTGCCAGCAAGTTCGGGTTAGGGGAGACCCAGTACTTC. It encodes CASKFGLGETQYF.

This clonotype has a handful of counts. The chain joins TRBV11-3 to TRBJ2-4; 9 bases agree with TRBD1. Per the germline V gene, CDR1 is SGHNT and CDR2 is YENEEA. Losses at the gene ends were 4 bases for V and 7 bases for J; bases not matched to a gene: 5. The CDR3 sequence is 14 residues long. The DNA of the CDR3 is TGTGCCAGCAGCTCAGGACAGGGGTGGAACATTCAGTACTTC. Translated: CASSSGQGWNIQYF.

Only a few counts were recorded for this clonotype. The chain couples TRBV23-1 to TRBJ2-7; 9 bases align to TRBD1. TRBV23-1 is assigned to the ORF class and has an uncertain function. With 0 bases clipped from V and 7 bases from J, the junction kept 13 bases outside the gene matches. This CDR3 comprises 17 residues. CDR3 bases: TGCGCCAGCAGTCAATCACGGACGGGACAGGGAGTGATTGAGCAGTACTTC. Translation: CASSQSRTGQGVIEQYF.

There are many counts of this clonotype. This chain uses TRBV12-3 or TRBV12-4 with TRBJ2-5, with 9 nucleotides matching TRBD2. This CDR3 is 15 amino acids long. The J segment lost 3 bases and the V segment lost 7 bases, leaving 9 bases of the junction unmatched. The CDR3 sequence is CASILRAGGEETQYF. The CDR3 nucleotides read TGTGCCAGCATCCTCCGAGCGGGGGGCGAAGAGACCCAGTACTTC.

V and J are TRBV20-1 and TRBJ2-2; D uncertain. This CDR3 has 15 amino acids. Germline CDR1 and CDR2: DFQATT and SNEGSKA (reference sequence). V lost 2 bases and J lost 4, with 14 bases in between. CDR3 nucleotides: TGCAGTGCTAGATTGCCAACCCGACTCACCGGGGAGCTGTTTTTT. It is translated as CSARLPTRLTGELFF.

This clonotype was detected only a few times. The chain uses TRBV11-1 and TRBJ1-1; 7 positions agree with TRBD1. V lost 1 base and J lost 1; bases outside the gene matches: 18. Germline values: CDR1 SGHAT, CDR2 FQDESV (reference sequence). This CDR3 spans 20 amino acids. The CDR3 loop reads CASSLVGQFGKLITNTEAFF. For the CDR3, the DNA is TGTGCCAGCAGCTTAGTGGGACAGTTCGGCAAATTGATTACGAACACTGAAGCTTTCTTT. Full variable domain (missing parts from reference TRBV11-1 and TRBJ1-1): EAEVAQSPRYKITEKSQAVAFWCDPISGHATLYWYRQILGQGPELLVQFQDESVVDDSQLPKDRFSAERLKGVDSTLKIQPAELGDSAMYLCASSLVGQFGKLITNTEAFFGQGTRLTVV.